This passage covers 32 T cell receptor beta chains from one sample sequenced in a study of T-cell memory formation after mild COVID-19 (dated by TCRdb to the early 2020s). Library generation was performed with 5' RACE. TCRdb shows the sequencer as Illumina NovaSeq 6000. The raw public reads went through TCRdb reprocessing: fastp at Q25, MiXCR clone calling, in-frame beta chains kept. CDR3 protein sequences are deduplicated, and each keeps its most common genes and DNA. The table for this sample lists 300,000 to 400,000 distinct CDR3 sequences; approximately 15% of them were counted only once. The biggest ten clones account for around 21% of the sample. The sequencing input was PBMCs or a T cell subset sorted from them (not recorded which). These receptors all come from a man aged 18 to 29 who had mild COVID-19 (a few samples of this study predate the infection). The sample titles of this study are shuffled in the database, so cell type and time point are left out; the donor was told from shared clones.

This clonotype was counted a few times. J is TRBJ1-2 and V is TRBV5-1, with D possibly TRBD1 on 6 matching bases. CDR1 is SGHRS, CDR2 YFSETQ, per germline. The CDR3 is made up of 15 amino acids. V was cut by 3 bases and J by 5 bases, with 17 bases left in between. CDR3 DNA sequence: TGCGCCAGCAGCTGGGGGCGAGGGGCCGAGTATGGCTACACCTTC. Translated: CASSWGRGAEYGYTF.

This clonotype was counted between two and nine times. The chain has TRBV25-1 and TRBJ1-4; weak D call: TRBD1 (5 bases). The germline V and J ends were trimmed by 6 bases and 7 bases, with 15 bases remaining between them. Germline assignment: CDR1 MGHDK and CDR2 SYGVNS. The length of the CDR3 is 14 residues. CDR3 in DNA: TGTGCCAGCAGCCGAGGGACTGCCGGTGAAAAACTGTTTTTT. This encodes CASSRGTAGEKLFF.

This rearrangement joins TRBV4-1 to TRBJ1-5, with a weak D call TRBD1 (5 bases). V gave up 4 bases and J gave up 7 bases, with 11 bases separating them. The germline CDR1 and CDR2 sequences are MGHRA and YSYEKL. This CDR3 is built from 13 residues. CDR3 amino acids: CASSLPGGQPQHF. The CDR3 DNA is TGCGCCAGCAGCCTTCCGGGGGGGCAGCCCCAGCATTTT.

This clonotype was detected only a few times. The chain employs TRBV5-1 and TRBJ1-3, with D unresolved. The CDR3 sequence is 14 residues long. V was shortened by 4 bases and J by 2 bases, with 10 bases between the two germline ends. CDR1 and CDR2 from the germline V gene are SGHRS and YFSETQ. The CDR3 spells CASSPAGAGNTIYF. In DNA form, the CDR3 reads TGCGCCAGCAGCCCCGCTGGGGCTGGAAACACCATATATTTT. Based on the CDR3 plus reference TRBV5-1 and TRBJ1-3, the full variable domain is KAGVTQTPRYLIKTRGQQVTLSCSPISGHRSVSWYQQTPGQGLQFLFEYFSETQRNKGNFPGRFSGRQFSNSRSEMNVSTLELGDSALYLCASSPAGAGNTIYFGEGSWLTVV.

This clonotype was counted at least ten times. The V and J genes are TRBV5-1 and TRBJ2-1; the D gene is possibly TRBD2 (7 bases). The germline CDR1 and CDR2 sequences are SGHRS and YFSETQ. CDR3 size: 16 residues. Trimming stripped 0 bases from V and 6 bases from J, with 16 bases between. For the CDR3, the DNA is TGCGCCAGCAGCTTGGTTGGAGGGGGGGCGCCCAATGAGCAGTTCTTC. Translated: CASSLVGGGAPNEQFF.

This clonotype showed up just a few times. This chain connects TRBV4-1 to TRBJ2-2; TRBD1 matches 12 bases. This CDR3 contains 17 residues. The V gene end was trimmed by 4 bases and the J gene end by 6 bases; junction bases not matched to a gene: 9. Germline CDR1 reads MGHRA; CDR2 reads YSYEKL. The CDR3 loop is CASSPYPGQGAPGELFF. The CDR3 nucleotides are TGCGCCAGCAGCCCATATCCGGGACAGGGGGCCCCCGGGGAGCTGTTTTTT.

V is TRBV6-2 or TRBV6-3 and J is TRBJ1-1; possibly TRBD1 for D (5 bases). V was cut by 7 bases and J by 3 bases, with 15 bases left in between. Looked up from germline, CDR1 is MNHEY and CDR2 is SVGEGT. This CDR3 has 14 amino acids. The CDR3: CASNHGARDTEAFF. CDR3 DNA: TGTGCCAGCAACCACGGCGCCAGGGACACTGAAGCTTTCTTT.

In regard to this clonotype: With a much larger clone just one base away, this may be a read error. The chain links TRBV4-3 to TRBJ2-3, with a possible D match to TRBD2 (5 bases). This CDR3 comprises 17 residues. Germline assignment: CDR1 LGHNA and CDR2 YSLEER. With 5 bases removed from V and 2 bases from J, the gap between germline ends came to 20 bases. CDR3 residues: CASSAMRTRWNTDTQYF. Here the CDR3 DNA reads TGCGCCAGCAGCGCAATGCGGACTCGATGGAACACAGATACGCAGTATTTT.

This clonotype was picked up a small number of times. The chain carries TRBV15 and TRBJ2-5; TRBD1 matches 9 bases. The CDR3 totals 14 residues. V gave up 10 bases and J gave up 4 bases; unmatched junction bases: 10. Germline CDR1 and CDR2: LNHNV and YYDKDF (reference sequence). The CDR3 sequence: CAIDRDRVRETQYF. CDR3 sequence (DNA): TGTGCCATCGACCGGGACAGGGTGCGAGAGACCCAGTACTTC. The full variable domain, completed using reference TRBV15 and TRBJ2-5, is DAMVIQNPRYQVTQFGKPVTLSCSQTLNHNVMYWYQQKSSQAPKLLFHYYDKDFNNEADTPDNFQSRRPNTSFCFLDIRSPGLGDTAMYLCAIDRDRVRETQYFGPGTRLLVL.

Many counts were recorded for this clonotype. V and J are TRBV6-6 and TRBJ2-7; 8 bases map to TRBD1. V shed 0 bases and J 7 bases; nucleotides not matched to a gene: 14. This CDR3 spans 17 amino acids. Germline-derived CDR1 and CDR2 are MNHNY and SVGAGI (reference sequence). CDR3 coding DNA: TGTGCCAGCAGTTACTCGTATGGGACAGGCCCTTTTGGGGAGCAGTACTTC. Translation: CASSYSYGTGPFGEQYF.

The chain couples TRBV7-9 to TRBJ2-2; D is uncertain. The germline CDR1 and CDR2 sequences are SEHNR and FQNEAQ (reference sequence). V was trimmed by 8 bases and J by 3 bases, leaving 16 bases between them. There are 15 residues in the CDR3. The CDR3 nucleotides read TGTGCCAGCGCCTCTTCCGGGCTCGACACCGGGGAGCTGTTTTTT. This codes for CASASSGLDTGELFF.

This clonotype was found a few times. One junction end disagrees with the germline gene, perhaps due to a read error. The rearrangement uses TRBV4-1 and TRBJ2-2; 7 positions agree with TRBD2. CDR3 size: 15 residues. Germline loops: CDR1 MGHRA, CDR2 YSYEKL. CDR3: CASSQAGRHTGELFF. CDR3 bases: TGCGCCAGCAGTCAAGCGGGGCGGCACACCGGGGAGCTGTTTTTT.

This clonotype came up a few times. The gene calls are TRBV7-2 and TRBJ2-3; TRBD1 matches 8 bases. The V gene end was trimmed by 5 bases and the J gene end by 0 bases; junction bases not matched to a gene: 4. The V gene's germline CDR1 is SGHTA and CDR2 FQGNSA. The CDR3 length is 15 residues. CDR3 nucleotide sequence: TGTGCCAGCAGCCGACAGGGGACGAGCACAGATACGCAGTATTTT. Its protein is CASSRQGTSTDTQYF.

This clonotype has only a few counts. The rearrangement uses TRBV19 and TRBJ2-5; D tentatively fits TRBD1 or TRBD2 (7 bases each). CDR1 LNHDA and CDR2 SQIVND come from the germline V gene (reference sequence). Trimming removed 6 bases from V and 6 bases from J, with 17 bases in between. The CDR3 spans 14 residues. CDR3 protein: CASRSLGGGKTQYF. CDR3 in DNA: TGTGCCAGTAGGAGCCTGGGAGGGGGCAAGACCCAGTACTTC.

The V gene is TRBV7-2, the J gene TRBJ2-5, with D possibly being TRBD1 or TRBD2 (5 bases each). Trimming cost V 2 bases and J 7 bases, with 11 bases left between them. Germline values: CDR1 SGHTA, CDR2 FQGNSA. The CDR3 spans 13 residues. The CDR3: CASSLWDEATQYF. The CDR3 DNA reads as TGTGCCAGCAGCTTATGGGACGAGGCGACCCAGTACTTC.

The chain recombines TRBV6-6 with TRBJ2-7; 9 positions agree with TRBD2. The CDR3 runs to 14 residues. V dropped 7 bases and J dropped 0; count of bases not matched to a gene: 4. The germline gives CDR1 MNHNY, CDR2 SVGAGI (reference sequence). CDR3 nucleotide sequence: TGTGCCAGCATAGGAGCGGGGGGCTCCTACGAGCAGTACGTC. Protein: CASIGAGGSYEQYV.

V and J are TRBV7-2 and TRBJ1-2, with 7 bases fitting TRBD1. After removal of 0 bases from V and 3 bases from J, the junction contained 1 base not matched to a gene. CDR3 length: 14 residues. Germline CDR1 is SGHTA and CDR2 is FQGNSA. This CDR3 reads CASSLAQGDYGYTF. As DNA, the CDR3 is TGTGCCAGCAGCTTAGCTCAGGGGGACTATGGCTACACCTTC.

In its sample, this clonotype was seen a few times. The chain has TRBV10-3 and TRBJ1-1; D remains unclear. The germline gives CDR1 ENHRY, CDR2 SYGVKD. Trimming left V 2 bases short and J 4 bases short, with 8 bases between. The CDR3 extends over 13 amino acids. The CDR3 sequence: CAISEAQSTEAFF. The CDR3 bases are TGTGCCATCAGTGAGGCCCAGAGCACTGAAGCTTTCTTT.

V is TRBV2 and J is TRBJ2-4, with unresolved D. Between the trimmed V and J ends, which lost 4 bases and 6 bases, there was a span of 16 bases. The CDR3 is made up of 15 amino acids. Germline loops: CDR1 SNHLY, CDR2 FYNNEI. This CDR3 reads CASSGTDGVGNIQYF. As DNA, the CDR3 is TGTGCCAGCAGTGGGACGGACGGAGTCGGAAACATTCAGTACTTC.

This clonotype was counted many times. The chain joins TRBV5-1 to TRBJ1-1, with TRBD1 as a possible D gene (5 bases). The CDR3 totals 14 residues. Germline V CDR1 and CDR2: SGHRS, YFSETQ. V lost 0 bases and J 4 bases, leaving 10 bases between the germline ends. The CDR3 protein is CASSLGGDGTEAFF. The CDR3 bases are TGCGCCAGCAGCTTGGGAGGGGATGGCACTGAAGCTTTCTTT.

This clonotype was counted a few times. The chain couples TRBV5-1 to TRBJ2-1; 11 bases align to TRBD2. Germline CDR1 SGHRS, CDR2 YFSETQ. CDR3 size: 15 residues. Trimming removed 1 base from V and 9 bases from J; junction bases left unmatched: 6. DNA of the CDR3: TGCGCCAGCAGCTTGAGGTCTAGCGGGGGGTTTGAGCAGTTCTTC. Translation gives CASSLRSSGGFEQFF.

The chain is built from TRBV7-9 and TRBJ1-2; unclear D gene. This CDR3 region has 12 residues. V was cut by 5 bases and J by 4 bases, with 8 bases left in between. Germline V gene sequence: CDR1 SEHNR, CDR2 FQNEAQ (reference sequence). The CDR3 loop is CASSRRTYGYTF. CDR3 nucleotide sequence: TGTGCCAGCAGCCGCAGGACCTATGGCTACACCTTC.

CDR3 protein: CASSRANTEAFF. The CDR3 region has the DNA TGTGCCAGCAGCCGGGCGAACACTGAAGCTTTCTTT. V and J are TRBV7-9 and TRBJ1-1; unclear D gene. CDR3 length equals 12 residues. Germline CDR1 and CDR2: SEHNR and FQNEAQ (reference sequence). V shed 5 bases and J shed 1 base, with 5 bases lying between them.

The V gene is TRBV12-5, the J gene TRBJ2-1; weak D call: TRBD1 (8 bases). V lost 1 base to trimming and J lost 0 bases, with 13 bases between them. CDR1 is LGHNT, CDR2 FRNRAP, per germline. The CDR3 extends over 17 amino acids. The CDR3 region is CASGLDYRGGSYNEQFF. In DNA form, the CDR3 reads TGTGCTAGTGGTTTGGACTACAGGGGGGGCTCCTACAATGAGCAGTTCTTC.

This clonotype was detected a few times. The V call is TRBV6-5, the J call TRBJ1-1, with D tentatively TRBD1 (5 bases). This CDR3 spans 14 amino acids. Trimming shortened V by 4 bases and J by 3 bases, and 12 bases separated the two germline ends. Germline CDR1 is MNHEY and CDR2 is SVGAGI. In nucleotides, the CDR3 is TGTGCCAGCAGTTTCTGGGTGGGGGACACTGAAGCTTTCTTT. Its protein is CASSFWVGDTEAFF.

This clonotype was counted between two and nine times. The CDR3 sequence is CASSPRRGNYGYTF. The DNA for the CDR3 is TGCGCCAGCAGCCCCCGCCGGGGGAACTATGGCTACACCTTC. This chain uses TRBV10-2 with TRBJ1-2, with D possibly being TRBD1 (5 bases). Per the germline V gene, CDR1 is WSHSY and CDR2 is SAAADI. The CDR3 contains 14 residues. V lost 6 bases to trimming and J lost 2 bases, with 13 bases between them.

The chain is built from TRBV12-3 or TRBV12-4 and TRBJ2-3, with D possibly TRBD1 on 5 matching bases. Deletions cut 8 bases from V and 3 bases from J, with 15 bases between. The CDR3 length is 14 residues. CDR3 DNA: TGTGCCAGCTTTCCCAGGGAAGGGACAGATACGCAGTATTTT. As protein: CASFPREGTDTQYF.

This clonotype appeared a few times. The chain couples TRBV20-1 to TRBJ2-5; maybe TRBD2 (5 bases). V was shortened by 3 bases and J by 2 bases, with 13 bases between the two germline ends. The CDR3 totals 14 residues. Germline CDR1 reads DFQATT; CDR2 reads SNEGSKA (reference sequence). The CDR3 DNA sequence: TGCAGTGCTAGTTGGTCTCGCGGGCAAGAGACCCAGTACTTC. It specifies CSASWSRGQETQYF.

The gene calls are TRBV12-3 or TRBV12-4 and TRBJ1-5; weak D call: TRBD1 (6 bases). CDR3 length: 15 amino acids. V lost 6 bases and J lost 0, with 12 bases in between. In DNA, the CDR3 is TGTGCCAGCAGCCAAGGACAGCGTAGCAATCAGCCCCAGCATTTT. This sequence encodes CASSQGQRSNQPQHF.

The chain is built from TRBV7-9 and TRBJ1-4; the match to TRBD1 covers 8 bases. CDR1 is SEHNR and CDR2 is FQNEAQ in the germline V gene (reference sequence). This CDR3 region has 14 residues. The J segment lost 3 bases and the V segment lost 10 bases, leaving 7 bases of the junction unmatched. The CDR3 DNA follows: TGTGCCACCAGGGGGCCCTCGGCTAATGAAAAACTGTTTTTT. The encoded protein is CATRGPSANEKLFF.

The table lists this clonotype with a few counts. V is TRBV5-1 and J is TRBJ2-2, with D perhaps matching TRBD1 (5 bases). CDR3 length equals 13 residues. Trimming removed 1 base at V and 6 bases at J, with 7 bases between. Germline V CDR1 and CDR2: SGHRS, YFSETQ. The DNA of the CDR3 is TGCGCCAGCAGCTTGTCAGGGTCCGGGGAGCTGTTTTTT. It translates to CASSLSGSGELFF.

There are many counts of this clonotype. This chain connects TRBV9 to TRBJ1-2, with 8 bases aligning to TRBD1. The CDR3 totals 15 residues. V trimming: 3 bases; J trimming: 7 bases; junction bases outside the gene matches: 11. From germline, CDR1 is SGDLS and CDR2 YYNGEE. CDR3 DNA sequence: TGTGCCAGCAGCGCTCCATCGACAGGGGCGGGTGGCTACACCTTC. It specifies CASSAPSTGAGGYTF. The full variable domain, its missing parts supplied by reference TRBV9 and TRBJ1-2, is DSGVTQTPKHLITATGQRVTLRCSPRSGDLSVYWYQQSLDQGLQFLIQYYNGEERAKGNILERFSAQQFPDLHSELNLSSLELGDSALYFCASSAPSTGAGGYTFGSGTRLTVV.